One sample yielded the 10 T cell receptor beta chains listed below, sequenced in a study of T cell responses to AZD1222 COVID-19 vaccine. Method: immunoSEQ multiplex PCR; TCRdb's copy keeps in-frame clones and lacks some. The table includes 150,000 or so clones, approximately 95% detected once. This specimen was peripheral blood, taken on day 0 of MenACWY control vaccination. These receptors were obtained from an adult in good health.

The V and J genes are TRBV7-9 and TRBJ2-7; 7 bases match TRBD1. The V and J ends lost 3 bases and 5 bases, in that order; junction bases with no gene match: 22. Germline-derived CDR1 and CDR2 are SEHNR and FQNEAQ (reference sequence). There are 19 residues in the CDR3. The chain's CDR3 is CASSFPPGTANPPGDEQYF. In DNA, the CDR3 is TGTGCCAGCAGCTTCCCCCCCGGGACAGCTAATCCCCCCGGGGACGAGCAGTACTTC.

The chain employs TRBV2 and TRBJ1-5; weak D call: TRBD1 (5 bases). V gave up 4 bases and J gave up 5 bases, with 9 bases separating them. CDR3 size: 13 residues. Germline loops: CDR1 SNHLY, CDR2 FYNNEI. In DNA form, the CDR3 reads TGTGCCAGCAGTGGGTTCAGGGATCAGCCCCAGCATTTT. Translation: CASSGFRDQPQHF.

J is TRBJ1-6 and V is TRBV9; TRBD1 matches at 8 bases. The germline V gene encodes CDR1 SGDLS and CDR2 YYNGEE. This CDR3 has 16 residues. V lost 0 bases to trimming and J lost 9 bases; unmatched junction nucleotides: 8. Here the CDR3 reads CASSVAGQGKGSPLHF. Here the CDR3 DNA reads TGTGCCAGCAGCGTAGCTGGACAGGGAAAGGGTTCACCCCTCCACTTT.

This clone has only one observation. The chain is built from TRBV7-8 and TRBJ2-1; 12 nucleotides align to TRBD2. There are 17 residues in the CDR3. Germline assignment: CDR1 SGHVS and CDR2 FQNEAQ. With V trimmed by 5 bases and J by 0 bases, 5 bases remained unmatched. The CDR3 DNA sequence: TGTGCCAGCAGCCCCGGACTAGCGGGGAGCTCCTACAATGAGCAGTTCTTC. The encoded protein is CASSPGLAGSSYNEQFF. The variable domain in full, with the rest retrieved from reference TRBV7-8 and TRBJ2-1, is GAGVSQSPRYKVAKRGQDVALRCDPISGHVSLFWYQQALGQGPEFLTYFQNEAQLDKSGLPSDRFFAERPEGSVSTLKIQRTQQEDSAVYLCASSPGLAGSSYNEQFFGPGTRLTVL.

V and J are TRBV7-9 and TRBJ2-6; D unclear. The germline V gene encodes CDR1 SEHNR and CDR2 FQNEAQ (reference sequence). This CDR3 has 15 amino acids. The V end lost 6 bases, the J end lost 0 bases, and 9 bases lay between the germline ends. CDR3 loop: CASSQESSGANVLTF. CDR3 bases: TGTGCCAGCAGTCAGGAGAGCTCTGGGGCCAACGTCCTGACTTTC.

The V call is TRBV6-4, the J call TRBJ2-7, with D possibly TRBD1 on 6 matching bases. Deletions cut 4 bases from V and 2 bases from J, with 15 bases between. Per germline, CDR1 MRHNA and CDR2 SNTAGT. The CDR3 has 15 residues. The CDR3 nucleotides read TGTGCCAGCAGTGCGGACAGTTTATGGCCCTACGAGCAGTACTTC. Translated: CASSADSLWPYEQYF.

This rearrangement joins TRBV9 to TRBJ1-1; 7 bases are a match to TRBD1. The CDR3 contains 15 residues. J lost 1 base, V lost 0 bases, and 3 bases had no gene match. The V gene's germline CDR1 is SGDLS and CDR2 YYNGEE. The CDR3 loop reads CASSVAWDRNTEAFF. In nucleotides, the CDR3 is TGTGCCAGCAGCGTAGCGTGGGACAGGAACACTGAAGCTTTCTTT.

J is TRBJ2-7 and V is TRBV4-1; 8 nucleotides align to TRBD1. CDR3 length: 18 residues. From germline, CDR1 is MGHRA and CDR2 YSYEKL. Trimming at V came to 4 bases and at J to 1 base, leaving 15 bases not matched to a gene. This CDR3 is CASSLAQAGGGSSYEQYF. As DNA, the CDR3 is TGCGCCAGCAGCCTAGCCCAGGCAGGGGGCGGATCGTCCTACGAGCAGTACTTC.

The J gene is TRBJ1-5, the V gene TRBV15; D is unclear. Per germline, CDR1 LNHNV and CDR2 YYDKDF (reference sequence). V was clipped by 0 bases and J by 4 bases, with 1 base between them. This CDR3 is 12 amino acids long. In DNA, the CDR3 is TGTGCCACCAGCAGAGAGAATCAGCCCCAGCATTTT. It specifies CATSRENQPQHF.

The genes are TRBV7-2 and TRBJ2-7, with TRBD1 matching 10 bases. The CDR3 has 13 residues. Germline V lookup: CDR1 SGHTA, CDR2 FQGNSA. Losses at the gene ends were 5 bases for V and 3 bases for J; bases not matched to a gene: 1. The CDR3 here is CASSRTGGYEQYF. The CDR3 region has the DNA TGTGCCAGCAGCCGGACAGGGGGCTACGAGCAGTACTTC.